Below, 10 T cell receptor beta chains from the same sample are listed, as sequenced in a study of patients and donors after allogeneic stem cell transplantation. TCRdb called the RT-PCR reads again in MiXCR, with one record for every CDR3 protein. The sample contains about 76,000 distinct CDR3 sequences, around 27% of which appear only once. Sequenced: blood, either unsorted or a sorted T cell fraction (not recorded which). The source of these receptors is a human donor who was either an allogeneic HSCT recipient or a stem cell or donor lymphocyte infusion donor (not recorded which). It is not recorded whose cells these are; they may come from a transplant donor.

In its sample, this clonotype was seen a few times. The V call is TRBV5-1, the J call TRBJ2-3; the D is unclear. Germline-derived CDR1 and CDR2 are SGHRS and YFSETQ. This CDR3 is built from 15 residues. Trimming cost V 3 bases and J 2 bases, with 13 bases left between them. CDR3 protein: CASSSAEFPTDTQYF. The CDR3 bases are TGCGCCAGCAGCTCGGCGGAGTTCCCCACAGATACGCAGTATTTT.

This clonotype was observed a few times. J is TRBJ1-1 and V is TRBV5-1; possible D gene TRBD1, 5 bases. Between the trimmed V and J ends, which lost 9 bases and 7 bases, there was a span of 13 bases. Germline loops: CDR1 SGHRS, CDR2 YFSETQ. CDR3 size: 11 residues. The CDR3 sequence is CATRAGIEAFF. CDR3 nucleotides: TGCGCCACCCGGGCAGGGATTGAAGCTTTCTTT.

The CDR3 DNA sequence: TGCGCCAGCAGCTTGGTAACAGGCCCCGCGGGCTTTGGCTACACCTTC. The encoded protein is CASSLVTGPAGFGYTF. This chain links TRBV5-1 with TRBJ1-2, with D possibly TRBD1 on 5 matching bases. Trimming stripped 0 bases from V and 7 bases from J, with 19 bases between. Germline V gene lookup returns CDR1 SGHRS and CDR2 YFSETQ. This CDR3 region has 16 residues. Variable domain in full (rest from reference TRBV5-1 and TRBJ1-2): KAGVTQTPRYLIKTRGQQVTLSCSPISGHRSVSWYQQTPGQGLQFLFEYFSETQRNKGNFPGRFSGRQFSNSRSEMNVSTLELGDSALYLCASSLVTGPAGFGYTFGSGTRLTVV.

This clonotype was recorded a few times. The chain links TRBV7-9 to TRBJ1-5, with unresolved D. Germline values: CDR1 SEHNR, CDR2 FQNEAQ (reference sequence). The ends were cut back, 1 base at V and 3 bases at J, with 10 bases in the middle. This CDR3 has 15 residues. The CDR3 bases are TGTGCCAGCAGCTTAGATGCCAGTCTCAATCAGCCCCAGCATTTT. Amino acid sequence: CASSLDASLNQPQHF.

The sample holds many counts of this clonotype. The chain is built from TRBV18 and TRBJ1-6; no reliable D call. This CDR3 comprises 14 residues. V was cut by 0 bases and J by 8 bases, with 8 bases left in between. In germline, CDR1 is KGHSH, CDR2 LQKENI. The CDR3 region has the DNA TGTGCCAGCTCACCACCCACAGTTTATTCACCCCTCCACTTT. Amino acids: CASSPPTVYSPLHF.

The CDR3 nucleotides read TGTGCCAGCAAGGGGGGGAAATCCTATGGCTACACCTTC. Translating gives CASKGGKSYGYTF. The chain uses TRBV2 and TRBJ1-2; a possible D gene is TRBD1 (6 bases). V was trimmed by 7 bases and J by 4 bases, leaving 13 bases between them. Germline V lookup: CDR1 SNHLY, CDR2 FYNNEI. The CDR3 sequence is 13 residues long.

The V and J genes are TRBV9 and TRBJ2-3, with 11 bases aligning to TRBD2. The CDR3 contains 17 residues. The germline gives CDR1 SGDLS, CDR2 YYNGEE. V gave up 0 bases and J gave up 3 bases; unmatched junction bases: 6. CDR3 bases: TGTGCCAGCAGCGTAGGAGATAGCGGGGGGGCAACAGATACGCAGTATTTT. It yields the protein CASSVGDSGGATDTQYF. The whole variable domain, remainder taken from reference TRBV9 and TRBJ2-3, is DSGVTQTPKHLITATGQRVTLRCSPRSGDLSVYWYQQSLDQGLQFLIQYYNGEERAKGNILERFSAQQFPDLHSELNLSSLELGDSALYFCASSVGDSGGATDTQYFGPGTRLTVL.

There are many counts of this clonotype. The chain is built from TRBV16 and TRBJ1-2; TRBD1 aligns across 7 bases. CDR3 length: 15 amino acids. V lost 4 bases and J lost 6; bases outside the gene matches: 11. Germline V gene sequence: CDR1 KGHSY, CDR2 FQNENV. The CDR3 region is CASSPYKGAWNGYTF. DNA of the CDR3: TGTGCCAGCAGCCCCTACAAGGGGGCATGGAATGGCTACACCTTC.

This clonotype has just a few counts. The genes are TRBV3-1 and TRBJ2-2; no definite D call. Trimming shortened V by 0 bases and J by 6 bases, and 8 bases separated the two germline ends. Looked up from germline, CDR1 is LGHDT and CDR2 is YNNKEL (reference sequence). The CDR3 has 14 amino acids. The CDR3 DNA follows: TGTGCCAGCAGCCAAGATGTGATCTCCGGGGAGCTGTTTTTT. This encodes CASSQDVISGELFF.

This clonotype came up once. The chain is built from TRBV9 and TRBJ2-3, with 7 bases lining up with TRBD1. CDR3 length: 17 amino acids. V dropped 4 bases and J dropped 5; count of bases not matched to a gene: 16. CDR1 is SGDLS and CDR2 is YYNGEE in the germline V gene. CDR3 in amino acids: CASSPRTGPGEGDTQYF. In DNA form, the CDR3 reads TGTGCCAGCAGCCCTCGGACAGGCCCAGGTGAAGGAGATACGCAGTATTTT.